A selection of T cell receptor beta chains follows, all from one sample in a study of immune heterogeneity within non-small cell lung tumors. TCRdb recomputed calls from the multiplex PCR reads with MiXCR, one row per CDR3 protein. The table has around 6,000 distinct CDR3 sequences, about 22% seen once; the top ten hold 8% to 9%. Sequencing was done on a sample of lung tumor tissue. Receptors originate from a man between 65 and 85 years old with non-small cell lung cancer. Each CDR3 is given with its conserved first and last residue. Each record gives: J gene, V gene, D gene, clone size, CDR3 protein. D genes are given only for firm matches. Clone size is stated in some rows and not others, as once, few, many or a class when expanded.

j_gene: TRBJ2-7; v_gene: TRBV30; d_gene: TRBD1; abundance: -; CDR3aa: CAWETLGQAYEQYF
j_gene: TRBJ1-1; v_gene: TRBV20-1; d_gene: -; abundance: -; CDR3aa: CSAATPNTEAFF
j_gene: TRBJ2-5; v_gene: TRBV7-9; d_gene: TRBD2; abundance: few; CDR3aa: CASSLGLAGFETQYF
j_gene: TRBJ2-5; v_gene: TRBV9; d_gene: -; abundance: -; CDR3aa: CASSVGQETQYF
j_gene: TRBJ1-1; v_gene: TRBV5-4; d_gene: -; abundance: few; CDR3aa: CASSNQPGQENTEAFF
j_gene: TRBJ2-7; v_gene: TRBV5-1; d_gene: TRBD1; abundance: medium-sized; CDR3aa: CASSFRDRGYYEQYF
j_gene: TRBJ1-1; v_gene: TRBV12-3/TRBV12-4; d_gene: TRBD1; abundance: few; CDR3aa: CASSPGDSLRAFF
j_gene: TRBJ1-2; v_gene: TRBV5-1; d_gene: -; abundance: -; CDR3aa: CASGPGTRVGGYTF
j_gene: TRBJ2-7; v_gene: TRBV30; d_gene: -; abundance: large; CDR3aa: CAWSVQGIREQYF
j_gene: TRBJ2-5; v_gene: TRBV10-3; d_gene: TRBD1; abundance: -; CDR3aa: CAINRGREETQYF
j_gene: TRBJ1-2; v_gene: TRBV10-2; d_gene: TRBD1; abundance: medium-sized; CDR3aa: CASSESDRVGYTF
j_gene: TRBJ2-2; v_gene: TRBV20-1; d_gene: TRBD2; abundance: medium-sized; CDR3aa: CSARAGLAGETGELFF
j_gene: TRBJ1-5; v_gene: TRBV10-2; d_gene: -; abundance: few; CDR3aa: CASSEGVFGEPQHF
j_gene: TRBJ1-2; v_gene: TRBV6-1; d_gene: -; abundance: medium-sized; CDR3aa: CASNTGSNYGYTF
j_gene: TRBJ2-1; v_gene: TRBV19; d_gene: TRBD1; abundance: medium-sized; CDR3aa: CASSIEAGTVYNEQFF
j_gene: TRBJ2-2; v_gene: TRBV11-2; d_gene: TRBD1; abundance: medium-sized; CDR3aa: CASRRDRVKAGELFF
j_gene: TRBJ2-1; v_gene: TRBV18; d_gene: -; abundance: medium-sized; CDR3aa: CASSPPGRDNEQFF
j_gene: TRBJ2-1; v_gene: TRBV10-3; d_gene: TRBD2; abundance: -; CDR3aa: CAISLFLSGRERNEQFF
j_gene: TRBJ2-7; v_gene: TRBV7-9; d_gene: TRBD1; abundance: many; CDR3aa: CASSAGQGPGEQYF
j_gene: TRBJ1-1; v_gene: TRBV18; d_gene: -; abundance: -; CDR3aa: CAISPSEANEAFF
j_gene: TRBJ1-4; v_gene: TRBV6-1; d_gene: TRBD1; abundance: many; CDR3aa: CASSEGLGQGDEKLFF
j_gene: TRBJ1-1; v_gene: TRBV6-1; d_gene: -; abundance: medium-sized; CDR3aa: CASSVYRVTEAFF
j_gene: TRBJ1-2; v_gene: TRBV5-1; d_gene: TRBD1; abundance: many; CDR3aa: CASSLEGTGAHGYTF
j_gene: TRBJ1-1; v_gene: TRBV20-1; d_gene: -; abundance: -; CDR3aa: CSASPTLRNTEAFF
j_gene: TRBJ2-7; v_gene: TRBV20-1; d_gene: TRBD1; abundance: medium-sized; CDR3aa: CSARTGSEQYF
j_gene: TRBJ1-2; v_gene: TRBV19; d_gene: TRBD1; abundance: medium-sized; CDR3aa: CASSTGGSYNYGYTF
j_gene: TRBJ1-4; v_gene: TRBV6-1; d_gene: TRBD1; abundance: medium-sized; CDR3aa: CASSRQGGEKLFF
j_gene: TRBJ2-1; v_gene: TRBV24-1; d_gene: TRBD2; abundance: medium-sized; CDR3aa: CATSDLGTSGYNEQFF
j_gene: TRBJ1-2; v_gene: TRBV5-4; d_gene: TRBD1; abundance: -; CDR3aa: CASSFPFTGGKGTGYTF
j_gene: TRBJ2-6; v_gene: TRBV6-1; d_gene: TRBD1; abundance: many; CDR3aa: CASSASQGSGANVLTF
j_gene: TRBJ1-5; v_gene: TRBV19; d_gene: -; abundance: many; CDR3aa: CASPGANQPQHF
j_gene: TRBJ1-6; v_gene: TRBV5-1; d_gene: -; abundance: medium-sized; CDR3aa: CASSLAVANSPLHF
j_gene: TRBJ1-3; v_gene: TRBV13; d_gene: -; abundance: medium-sized; CDR3aa: CASRRFSGNTIYF
j_gene: TRBJ1-1; v_gene: TRBV5-1; d_gene: -; abundance: medium-sized; CDR3aa: CASSGRARGMNTEAFF
j_gene: TRBJ1-1; v_gene: TRBV24-1; d_gene: -; abundance: -; CDR3aa: CATSRTLESEAFF
j_gene: TRBJ2-2; v_gene: TRBV11-2; d_gene: TRBD1; abundance: many; CDR3aa: CASSLENWGQGFFRELFF
j_gene: TRBJ2-4; v_gene: TRBV2; d_gene: -; abundance: -; CDR3aa: CASSEEGKGIEYF
j_gene: TRBJ2-1; v_gene: TRBV6-1; d_gene: -; abundance: many; CDR3aa: CASSLDVGSYNEQFF
j_gene: TRBJ2-3; v_gene: TRBV29-1; d_gene: -; abundance: many; CDR3aa: CSAKWLAFTDTQYF
j_gene: TRBJ2-6; v_gene: TRBV4-2; d_gene: -; abundance: -; CDR3aa: CASSQAGGGSGANVLTF
j_gene: TRBJ2-7; v_gene: TRBV28; d_gene: -; abundance: -; CDR3aa: CASSFRGGYSYYDQYF
j_gene: TRBJ2-7; v_gene: TRBV19; d_gene: -; abundance: -; CDR3aa: CASSIDFSRSYEQYF
j_gene: TRBJ1-1; v_gene: TRBV9; d_gene: -; abundance: many; CDR3aa: CASSAQGGRVGMNTEAFF
j_gene: TRBJ2-3; v_gene: TRBV20-1; d_gene: TRBD2; abundance: once; CDR3aa: CSAAGLAGGVSTDTQYF
j_gene: TRBJ2-2; v_gene: TRBV20-1; d_gene: TRBD2; abundance: -; CDR3aa: CSARDGGRGYTGELFF
j_gene: TRBJ2-2; v_gene: TRBV5-4; d_gene: TRBD2; abundance: -; CDR3aa: CASSGTSGITGELFF
j_gene: TRBJ1-6; v_gene: TRBV7-7; d_gene: -; abundance: -; CDR3aa: CASSLSVNSPLHF